The next 19 T cell receptor beta chains were all read from a single sample in a study of blood T cell repertoires in COVID-19. Repertoires were generated with immunoSEQ multiplex PCR, while TCRdb's copy carries only in-frame clones and drops some. Found here are around 190,000 clones, 84% of them singletons; the top ten hold under 4%. Sequencing used PBMCs or T cells enriched from blood (not recorded which). The receptors were gathered from a woman under 40 who had been exposed to COVID-19.

This rearrangement joins TRBV5-1 to TRBJ2-7, with D perhaps matching TRBD1 (5 bases). Germline CDR1 is SGHRS and CDR2 is YFSETQ. CDR3 length: 14 residues. Trimming took 0 bases from V and 0 from J, leaving 7 bases between them. For the CDR3, the DNA is TGCGCCAGCAGCTTGGGACAGAGCTCCTACGAGCAGTACTTC. Translated: CASSLGQSSYEQYF.

The V call is TRBV5-4, the J call TRBJ2-7; no definite D call. The V and J ends lost 4 bases and 4 bases respectively, with 6 bases between them. The CDR3 spans 11 residues. Germline V CDR1 and CDR2: SGHNT, YYREEE (reference sequence). The CDR3 bases are TGTGCCAGCAGCACCCAGTACGAGCAGTACTTC. It codes for CASSTQYEQYF.

The V gene is TRBV6-5, the J gene TRBJ1-6; no clear D gene. Deletions cut 4 bases from V and 14 bases from J, with 18 bases between. Germline values: CDR1 MNHEY, CDR2 SVGAGI. The CDR3 has 14 amino acids. Here the CDR3 reads CASSLGGGYSALHF. The DNA for the CDR3 is TGTGCCAGCAGTTTGGGTGGAGGGTATTCGGCCCTCCACTTT.

The V gene is TRBV5-1, the J gene TRBJ1-4, with TRBD1 matching over 9 bases. The CDR3 is 14 amino acids. The V gene end was trimmed by 3 bases and the J gene end by 8 bases; junction bases not matched to a gene: 5. CDR1 and CDR2 (germline): SGHRS, YFSETQ. The CDR3 spells CASSYDRGGEKLFF. In DNA form, the CDR3 reads TGCGCCAGCAGCTATGACAGGGGGGGAGAAAAACTGTTTTTT.

The chain joins TRBV19 to TRBJ1-5; D may be TRBD1 (5 bases). Germline CDR1 and CDR2: LNHDA and SQIVND (reference sequence). With 1 base removed from V and 3 bases from J, the gap between germline ends came to 10 bases. The CDR3 sequence is 15 residues long. The DNA of the CDR3 is TGTGCCAGTAGTATAGTAGGGGCGTACAATCAGCCCCAGCATTTT. Encoded protein: CASSIVGAYNQPQHF.

The chain employs TRBV3-1 (or the pseudogene TRBV3-2) and TRBJ1-1, with D perhaps TRBD1 (6 bases). Germline V lookup: CDR1 LGHDT, CDR2 YNNKEL (reference sequence). The CDR3 runs to 15 residues. V dropped 4 bases and J dropped 2 bases, with 14 bases sitting between them. The CDR3 DNA reads TGTGCCAGCAGCCCCAAGACAGGAATCAACACTGAAGCTTTCTTT. Residues: CASSPKTGINTEAFF.

This clone was seen a few times. The V call is TRBV7-7, the J call TRBJ1-3, with TRBD1 matching over 7 bases. Germline V gene lookup returns CDR1 SSHAT and CDR2 FNYEAQ (reference sequence). The J segment lost 2 bases and the V segment lost 5 bases, leaving 9 bases of the junction unmatched. The length of the CDR3 is 16 residues. The CDR3 coding sequence is TGTGCCAGCAGCCCCTCCCTAGGGGGCACTGGAAACACCATATATTTT. Residues: CASSPSLGGTGNTIYF.

This chain uses TRBV2 with TRBJ1-4; 8 nucleotides agree with TRBD1. V gave up 6 bases and J gave up 4 bases; unmatched junction bases: 7. Germline assignment: CDR1 SNHLY and CDR2 FYNNEI. The CDR3 length is 15 residues. The CDR3 protein is CASRALGQDNEKLFF. DNA for the CDR3: TGTGCCAGCAGAGCGTTGGGACAGGATAATGAAAAACTGTTTTTT.

The rearrangement links TRBV14 to TRBJ1-1; the D gene is possibly TRBD1 (5 bases). The CDR3 has 15 amino acids. The germline gives CDR1 SGHDN, CDR2 FVKESK. Trimming removed 1 base from V and 0 bases from J, with 9 bases in between. CDR3 region: CASSQGGGLNTEAFF. CDR3 DNA sequence: TGTGCCAGCAGCCAAGGCGGGGGTCTGAACACTGAAGCTTTCTTT.

The V gene is TRBV19, the J gene TRBJ1-1; D gene uncertain. This CDR3 contains 13 residues. Per the germline V gene, CDR1 is LNHDA and CDR2 is SQIVND (reference sequence). Trimming took 4 bases from V and 5 from J, leaving 11 bases between them. The CDR3 region is CASSRGRGTEAFF. DNA for the CDR3: TGTGCCAGTAGTAGGGGAAGAGGGACTGAAGCTTTCTTT.

The genes are TRBV7-7 and TRBJ1-2; no reliable D call. Germline lookup yields CDR1 SSHAT and CDR2 FNYEAQ (reference sequence). With 7 bases removed from V and 0 bases from J, the gap between germline ends came to 9 bases. This CDR3 is 13 amino acids long. The CDR3 DNA sequence: TGTGCCAGCATCCTGACACCTAACTATGGCTACACCTTC. Amino acids: CASILTPNYGYTF. Full variable domain (remainder filled in from reference TRBV7-7 and TRBJ1-2): GAGVSQSPRYKVTKRGQDVTLRCDPISSHATLYWYQQALGQGPEFLTYFNYEAQPDKSGLPSDRFSAERPEGSISTLTIQRTEQRDSAMYRCASILTPNYGYTFGSGTRLTVV.

This rearrangement joins TRBV7-9 to TRBJ1-2; D is ambiguous. Germline lookup yields CDR1 SEHNR and CDR2 FQNEAQ (reference sequence). The V end was cut by 5 bases, the J end by 0 bases, with 16 bases between. The CDR3 is 16 amino acids. CDR3 region: CASSPGPGSTNYGYTF. In DNA form, the CDR3 reads TGTGCCAGCAGCCCTGGACCGGGGTCGACTAACTATGGCTACACCTTC.

This rearrangement joins TRBV19 to TRBJ1-1, with D hard to call. This CDR3 spans 13 amino acids. The germline CDR1 and CDR2 sequences are LNHDA and SQIVND (reference sequence). V was shortened by 5 bases and J by 2 bases, with 9 bases between the two germline ends. In DNA, the CDR3 is TGTGCCAGTAGTGGAACAGTTAACACTGAAGCTTTCTTT. The encoded protein is CASSGTVNTEAFF.

This chain links TRBV27 with TRBJ2-7, with a weak D call TRBD2 (5 bases). This CDR3 region has 11 residues. CDR1 is MNHEY and CDR2 is SMNVEV in the germline V gene (reference sequence). The CDR3 spells CISPGSYEQYF. In nucleotides, the CDR3 is TGTATCAGCCCGGGGTCCTACGAGCAGTACTTC.

The rearrangement uses TRBV19 and TRBJ2-7; TRBD2 agrees at 7 bases. V was clipped by 5 bases and J by 3 bases; unmatched bases: 4. CDR3 size: 13 residues. Germline V CDR1 and CDR2: LNHDA, SQIVND (reference sequence). CDR3 in amino acids: CASSAGTNYEQYF. CDR3 sequence (DNA): TGTGCCAGTAGTGCCGGGACTAACTACGAGCAGTACTTC.

The V gene is TRBV5-4, the J gene TRBJ2-7; D is unclear. There are 14 residues in the CDR3. Germline V CDR1 and CDR2: SGHNT, YYREEE (reference sequence). Deletions cut 2 bases from V and 0 bases from J, with 9 bases between. Written as DNA, the CDR3 is TGTGCCAGCAGCTTCGGCGGTAGCTCCTACGAGCAGTACTTC. Protein: CASSFGGSSYEQYF.

A single count supports this clone. The V gene is TRBV10-3, the J gene TRBJ2-7, with 8 bases lining up with TRBD2. Trimming cost V 2 bases and J 2 bases; bases outside gene matches: 8. The CDR3 is 16 residues long. Germline-derived CDR1 and CDR2 are ENHRY and SYGVKD. CDR3 protein: CAISEPGGPTAYEQYF. The CDR3 bases are TGTGCCATCAGTGAGCCGGGGGGGCCAACAGCCTACGAGCAGTACTTC.

The chain recombines TRBV27 with TRBJ1-6; 7 nucleotides line up with TRBD1. The CDR3 is made up of 16 amino acids. The junction had 6 bases not matched to a gene; V was cut back by 2 bases and J by 5 bases. CDR1 is MNHEY, CDR2 SMNVEV, per germline (reference sequence). As DNA, the CDR3 is TGTGCCAGCAGTTTAGAGCCTACAGGGGATAATTCACCCCTCCACTTT. Its translation: CASSLEPTGDNSPLHF.

The gene calls are TRBV19 and TRBJ2-1; D is ambiguous. From germline, CDR1 is LNHDA and CDR2 SQIVND (reference sequence). The CDR3 is 13 residues long. With 2 bases removed from V and 5 bases from J, the gap between germline ends came to 7 bases. The CDR3 here is CASSITDDNEQFF. DNA for the CDR3: TGTGCCAGTAGTATAACTGATGACAATGAGCAGTTCTTC.